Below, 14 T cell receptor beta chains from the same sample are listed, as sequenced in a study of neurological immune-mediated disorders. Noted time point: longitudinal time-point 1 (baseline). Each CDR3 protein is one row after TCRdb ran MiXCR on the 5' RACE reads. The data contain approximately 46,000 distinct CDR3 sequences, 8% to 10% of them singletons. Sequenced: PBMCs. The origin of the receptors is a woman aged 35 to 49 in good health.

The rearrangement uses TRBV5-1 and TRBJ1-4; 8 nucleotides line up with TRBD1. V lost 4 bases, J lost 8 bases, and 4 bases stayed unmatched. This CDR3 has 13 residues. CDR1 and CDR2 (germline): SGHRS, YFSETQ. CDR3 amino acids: CASSQGAGEKLFF. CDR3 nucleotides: TGCGCCAGCAGCCAGGGGGCCGGGGAAAAACTGTTTTTT.

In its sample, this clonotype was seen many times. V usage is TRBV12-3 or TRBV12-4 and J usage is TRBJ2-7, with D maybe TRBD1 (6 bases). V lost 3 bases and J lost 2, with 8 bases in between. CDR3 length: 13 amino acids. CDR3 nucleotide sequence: TGTGCCAGCAGTTTGTACAGGGCCTACGAGCAGTACTTC. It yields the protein CASSLYRAYEQYF.

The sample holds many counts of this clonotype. The CDR3 region is CASSERGRSNNQPQHF. The CDR3 bases are TGTGCCAGCAGTGAAAGGGGGCGAAGTAATAATCAGCCCCAGCATTTT. This chain uses TRBV2 with TRBJ1-5, with 7 bases aligning to TRBD1. Trimming took 2 bases from V and 4 from J; bases not matched to a gene: 8. This CDR3 is built from 16 residues. The germline gives CDR1 SNHLY, CDR2 FYNNEI.

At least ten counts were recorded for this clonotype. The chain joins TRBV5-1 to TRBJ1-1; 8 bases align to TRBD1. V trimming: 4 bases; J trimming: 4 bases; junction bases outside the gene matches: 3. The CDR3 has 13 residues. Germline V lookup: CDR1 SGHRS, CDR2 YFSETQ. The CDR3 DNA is TGCGCCAGCAGCAGTACAGGGGGCACTGAAGCTTTCTTT. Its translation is CASSSTGGTEAFF.

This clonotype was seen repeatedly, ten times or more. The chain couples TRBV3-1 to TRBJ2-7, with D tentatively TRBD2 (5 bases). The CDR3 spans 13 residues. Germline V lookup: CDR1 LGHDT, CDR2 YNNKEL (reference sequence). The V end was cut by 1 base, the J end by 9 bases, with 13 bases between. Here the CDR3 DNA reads TGTGCCAGCAGCCAAGGGGGAGAAGGCGGGCAGTACTTC. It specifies CASSQGGEGGQYF.

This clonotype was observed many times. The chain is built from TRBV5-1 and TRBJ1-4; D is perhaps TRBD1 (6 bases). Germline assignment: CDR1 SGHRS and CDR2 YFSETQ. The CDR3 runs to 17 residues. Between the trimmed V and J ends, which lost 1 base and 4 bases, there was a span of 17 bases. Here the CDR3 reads CASSLHHRERGNEKLFF. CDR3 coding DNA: TGCGCCAGCAGCTTGCATCACAGGGAAAGGGGTAATGAAAAACTGTTTTTT. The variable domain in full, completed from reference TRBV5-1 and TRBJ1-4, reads KAGVTQTPRYLIKTRGQQVTLSCSPISGHRSVSWYQQTPGQGLQFLFEYFSETQRNKGNFPGRFSGRQFSNSRSEMNVSTLELGDSALYLCASSLHHRERGNEKLFFGSGTQLSVL.

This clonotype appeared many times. CDR3 loop: CATSVSPGQGGLAPYEQYF. CDR3 DNA: TGTGCCACCAGTGTTTCTCCGGGACAGGGGGGACTAGCGCCCTACGAGCAGTACTTC. This sequence joins TRBV24-1 and TRBJ2-7, with D tentatively TRBD1 (11 bases). Germline V gene data show CDR1 as KGHDR and CDR2 as SFDVKD. The CDR3 has 19 amino acids. V dropped 5 bases and J dropped 2 bases, with 27 bases sitting between them.

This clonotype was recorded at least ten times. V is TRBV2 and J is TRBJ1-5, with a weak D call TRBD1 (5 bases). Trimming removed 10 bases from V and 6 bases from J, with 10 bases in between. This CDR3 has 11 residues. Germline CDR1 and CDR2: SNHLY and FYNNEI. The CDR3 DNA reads TGTGCCACCGGGGGGGGTCAGCCCCAGCATTTT. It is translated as CATGGGQPQHF. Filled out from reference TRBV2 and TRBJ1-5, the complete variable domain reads EPEVTQTPSHQVTQMGQEVILRCVPISNHLYFYWYRQILGQKVEFLVSFYNNEISEKSEIFDDQFSVERPDGSNFTLKIRSTKLEDSAMYFCATGGGQPQHFGDGTRLSIL.

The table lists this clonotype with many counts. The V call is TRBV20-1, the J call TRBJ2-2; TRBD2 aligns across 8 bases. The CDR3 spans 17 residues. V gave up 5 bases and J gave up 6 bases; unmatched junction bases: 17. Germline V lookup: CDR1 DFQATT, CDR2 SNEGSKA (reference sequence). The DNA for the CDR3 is TGCAGTGCTGGGGGGGAGCGGGAGAGGTTCGTGGCCGGGGAGCTGTTTTTT. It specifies CSAGGERERFVAGELFF.

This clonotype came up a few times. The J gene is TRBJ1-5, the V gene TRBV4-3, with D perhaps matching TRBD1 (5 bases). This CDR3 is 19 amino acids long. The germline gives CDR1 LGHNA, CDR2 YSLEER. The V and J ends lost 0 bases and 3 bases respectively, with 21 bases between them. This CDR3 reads CASSQEYLSSAGSNQPQHF. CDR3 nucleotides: TGCGCCAGCAGCCAAGAATATCTTTCTTCGGCAGGGTCCAATCAGCCCCAGCATTTT.

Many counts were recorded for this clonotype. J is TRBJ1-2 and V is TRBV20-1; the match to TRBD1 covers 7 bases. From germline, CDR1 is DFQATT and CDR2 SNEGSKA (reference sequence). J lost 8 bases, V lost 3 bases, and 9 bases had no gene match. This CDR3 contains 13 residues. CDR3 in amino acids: CSARIEGALGYTF. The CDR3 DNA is TGCAGTGCTAGGATTGAGGGGGCGCTCGGCTACACCTTC.

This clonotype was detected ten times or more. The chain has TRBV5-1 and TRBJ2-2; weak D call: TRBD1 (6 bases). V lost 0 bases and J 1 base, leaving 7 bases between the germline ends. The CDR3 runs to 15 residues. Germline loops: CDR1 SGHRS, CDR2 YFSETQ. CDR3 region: CASSLGQVNTGELFF. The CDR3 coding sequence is TGCGCCAGCAGCTTGGGACAGGTGAACACCGGGGAGCTGTTTTTT.

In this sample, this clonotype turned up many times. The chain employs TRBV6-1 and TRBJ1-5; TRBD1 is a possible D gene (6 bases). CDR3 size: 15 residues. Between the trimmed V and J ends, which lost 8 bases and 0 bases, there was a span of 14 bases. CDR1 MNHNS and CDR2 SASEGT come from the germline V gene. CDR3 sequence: CASGWTEDSNQPQHF. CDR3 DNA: TGTGCCAGCGGATGGACAGAAGATAGCAATCAGCCCCAGCATTTT.

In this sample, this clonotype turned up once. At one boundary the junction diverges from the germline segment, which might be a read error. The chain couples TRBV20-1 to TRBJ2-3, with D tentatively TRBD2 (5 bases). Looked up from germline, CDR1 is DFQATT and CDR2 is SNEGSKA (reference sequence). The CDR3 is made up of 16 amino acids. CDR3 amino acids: CRAMDASGLSTDTQYF. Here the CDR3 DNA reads TGCAGAGCTATGGACGCCAGCGGCCTTAGCACAGATACGCAGTATTTT.